Shown below are 6 T cell receptor beta chains from a single sample sequenced in a study of T cell repertoires in cytomegalovirus infection. TCRdb re-called the reads with MiXCR, one entry per CDR3 protein. This sample has 95,000 to 120,000 distinct CDR3 sequences, with about 33% found just once. These receptors have no known antigen. This sample comprised CD8+ T cells from cultured PBMCs, obtained from culture after CMV antigen stimulation. These receptors originate from a human donor in good health (CMV status not recorded). Some clones in this sample may be carry-over from other donors' samples.

This clonotype was seen ten or more times. The rearrangement uses TRBV12-3 or TRBV12-4 and TRBJ1-1; D gene ambiguous. The CDR3 loop spans 16 amino acids. Trimming stripped 5 bases from V and 0 bases from J, with 16 bases between. CDR3 amino acids: CASSTPLGVMNTEAFF. The CDR3 nucleotides are TGTGCCAGCAGTACCCCTCTCGGCGTCATGAACACTGAAGCTTTCTTT.

V usage is TRBV19 and J usage is TRBJ2-1; 9 bases align to TRBD2. With 5 bases clipped from V and 4 bases from J, the junction kept 6 bases outside the gene matches. Germline loops: CDR1 LNHDA, CDR2 SQIVND (reference sequence). The CDR3 is made up of 15 amino acids. Here the CDR3 reads CASSSLAGFYNEQFF. The CDR3 DNA sequence: TGTGCCAGTAGTTCTCTAGCGGGGTTTTACAATGAGCAGTTCTTC.

The gene calls are TRBV28 and TRBJ2-5, with TRBD2 identical over 7 bases. CDR1 MDHEN and CDR2 SYDVKM come from the germline V gene. The CDR3 is 15 amino acids. With 8 bases clipped from V and 2 bases from J, the junction kept 11 bases outside the gene matches. The CDR3 DNA is TGTGCCAGCCGCGAGGGGAGGGCCCAGCAAGAGACCCAGTACTTC. It translates to CASREGRAQQETQYF.

The V gene is TRBV6-1, the J gene TRBJ2-4; no reliable D call. The ends were cut back, 1 base at V and 7 bases at J, with 11 bases in the middle. The CDR3 sequence is 14 residues long. The germline gives CDR1 MNHNS, CDR2 SASEGT. CDR3 DNA: TGTGCCAGCAGTGAAGACCGGGTTGGCAACATTCAGTACTTC. Encoded protein: CASSEDRVGNIQYF.

The chain has TRBV12-3 or TRBV12-4 and TRBJ2-3, with a weak D call TRBD2 (6 bases). The CDR3 spans 14 residues. V was clipped by 3 bases and J by 4 bases, with 11 bases between them. The CDR3 DNA reads TGTGCCAGCAGTTTTAGCCCTAGCGCAGATACGCAGTATTTT. Translated: CASSFSPSADTQYF.

The chain employs TRBV28 and TRBJ2-7; 7 nucleotides line up with TRBD1. The CDR3 covers 16 residues. V lost 5 bases, J lost 3 bases, and 13 bases stayed unmatched. Germline lookup yields CDR1 MDHEN and CDR2 SYDVKM. CDR3 loop: CASSGDRATGRYEQYF. CDR3 coding DNA: TGTGCCAGCAGTGGGGACCGGGCGACAGGGCGCTACGAGCAGTACTTC. Full variable domain (remainder filled in from reference TRBV28 and TRBJ2-7): DVKVTQSSRYLVKRTGEKVFLECVQDMDHENMFWYRQDPGLGLRLIYFSYDVKMKEKGDIPEGYSVSREKKERFSLILESASTNQTSMYLCASSGDRATGRYEQYFGPGTRLTVT.